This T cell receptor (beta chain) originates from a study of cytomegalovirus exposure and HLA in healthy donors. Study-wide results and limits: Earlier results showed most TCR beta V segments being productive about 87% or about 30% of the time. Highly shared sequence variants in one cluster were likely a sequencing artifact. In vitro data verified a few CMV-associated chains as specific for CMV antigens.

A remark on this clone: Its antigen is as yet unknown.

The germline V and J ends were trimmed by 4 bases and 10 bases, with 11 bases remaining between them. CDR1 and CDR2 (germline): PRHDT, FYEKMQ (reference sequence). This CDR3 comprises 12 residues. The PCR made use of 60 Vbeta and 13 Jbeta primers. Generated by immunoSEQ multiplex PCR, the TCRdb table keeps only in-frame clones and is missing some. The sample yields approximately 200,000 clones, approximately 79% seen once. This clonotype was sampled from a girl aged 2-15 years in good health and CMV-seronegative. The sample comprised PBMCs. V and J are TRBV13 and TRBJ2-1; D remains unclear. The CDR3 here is CASSSRAVEQFF. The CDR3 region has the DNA TGTGCCAGCAGCTCCCGCGCCGTAGAGCAGTTCTTC.